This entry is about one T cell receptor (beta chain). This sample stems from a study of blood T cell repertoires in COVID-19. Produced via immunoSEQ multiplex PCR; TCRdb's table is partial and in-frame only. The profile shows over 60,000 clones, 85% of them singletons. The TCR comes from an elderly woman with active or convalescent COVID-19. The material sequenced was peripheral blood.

The CDR3: CASSTKRGDQNQPQHF. CDR3 sequence (DNA): TGTGCCAGCTCTACTAAACGCGGGGATCAGAATCAGCCCCAGCATTTT. The chain recombines TRBV18 with TRBJ1-5; D uncertain. The CDR3 spans 16 residues. CDR1 is KGHSH, CDR2 LQKENI, per germline. The germline V and J ends were trimmed by 6 bases and 4 bases, with 19 bases remaining between them.